The 16 T cell receptor beta chains below were found in one sample sequenced in a study of shared clonotypes between healthy human individuals. Generated by immunoSEQ multiplex PCR, the TCRdb table keeps only in-frame clones and is missing some. There are some 2,500,000 clones in the sample; about 90% occur only once, and 0.37% lies in the top ten. Sequencing used naive CD4+ T cells from PBMCs. Subset denoted: CD45RA+ positively selected. These receptors originate from a man younger than 30 in good health. Some clones in this sample may be carry-over from other donors' samples.

The chain couples TRBV27 to TRBJ2-1, with D unclear. Germline assignment: CDR1 MNHEY and CDR2 SMNVEV (reference sequence). The length of the CDR3 is 14 residues. V shed 6 bases and J shed 2 bases, with 11 bases lying between them. DNA for the CDR3: TGTGCCAGCAGCCCTATCCCCACCTACAATGAGCAGTTCTTC. Its translation: CASSPIPTYNEQFF.

Details on this clone: Other nucleotide sequences from this sample produce the same CDR3. The rearrangement uses TRBV18 and TRBJ2-7, with TRBD2 identical over 12 bases. CDR3 length: 15 residues. With 3 bases clipped from V and 2 bases from J, the junction kept 2 bases outside the gene matches. CDR1 KGHSH and CDR2 LQKENI come from the germline V gene. The CDR3, as DNA: TGTGCCAGCTCACCTACTAGCGGGAGGACCTACGAGCAGTACTTC. This sequence encodes CASSPTSGRTYEQYF.

The chain carries TRBV19 and TRBJ2-7, with unresolved D. V lost 3 bases to trimming and J lost 3 bases, with 12 bases between them. CDR1 is LNHDA, CDR2 SQIVND, per germline (reference sequence). This CDR3 comprises 14 residues. The CDR3 protein is CASSIRHEYYEQYF. Written as DNA, the CDR3 is TGTGCCAGTAGTATTAGACACGAATACTACGAGCAGTACTTC.

In DNA form, the CDR3 reads TGCGCCAGCAGTGAGTCGAATGTAGGGGATCAGCCCCAGCATTTT. This codes for CASSESNVGDQPQHF. The V call is TRBV10-2, the J call TRBJ1-5; perhaps TRBD1 as D (5 bases). The V gene lost 0 bases and the J gene lost 5 bases, with 11 bases spanning the gap. There are 15 residues in the CDR3. CDR1 is WSHSY, CDR2 SAAADI, per germline.

The CDR3 is CASSLRVSPSGSGIPQYF. The CDR3 DNA reads as TGTGCCAGCAGCTTAAGAGTGAGCCCTAGCGGGTCTGGAATACCGCAGTATTTT. The V and J genes are TRBV7-3 and TRBJ2-3, with 8 nucleotides matching TRBD2. The J segment lost 10 bases and the V segment lost 1 base, leaving 19 bases of the junction unmatched. This CDR3 contains 18 residues. Per the germline V gene, CDR1 is SGHTA and CDR2 is FQGTGA.

This chain connects TRBV18 to TRBJ2-1; the match to TRBD2 covers 9 bases. The trim removed 1 base at V and 5 bases at J, leaving 21 bases unmatched. CDR1 is KGHSH and CDR2 is LQKENI in the germline V gene. The CDR3 sequence is 21 residues long. The CDR3 coding sequence is TGTGCCAGCTCACCACGCTCTCCAGGGTCCGCCGGGACTAGCAAAGACAATGAGCAGTTCTTC. This encodes CASSPRSPGSAGTSKDNEQFF.

The chain has TRBV7-9 and TRBJ2-5; D possibly corresponds to TRBD2 (6 bases). Germline assignment: CDR1 SEHNR and CDR2 FQNEAQ (reference sequence). The CDR3 is 16 residues long. V was trimmed by 0 bases and J by 5 bases, leaving 16 bases between them. In DNA, the CDR3 is TGTGCCAGCAGCTTAGCGCGGGGTCTAGAGAGGGAGACCCAGTACTTC. This codes for CASSLARGLERETQYF.

In its sample, this clone was seen once. The chain carries TRBV29-1 and TRBJ1-4; D gene uncertain. This CDR3 comprises 13 residues. From germline, CDR1 is SQVTM and CDR2 ANQGSEA. V lost 7 bases to trimming and J lost 7 bases, with 16 bases between them. The CDR3 region has the DNA TGCAGCGCGGGATTCCGCGGTGGTGAAAAACTGTTTTTT. It codes for CSAGFRGGEKLFF.

The chain uses TRBV5-5 and TRBJ1-5, with D perhaps TRBD1 (6 bases). Trimming took 0 bases from V and 1 from J, leaving 14 bases between them. The germline V gene has CDR1 SGHKS and CDR2 YYEKEE (reference sequence). CDR3 length equals 17 residues. CDR3 in DNA: TGTGCCAGCAGCTTGGTCCCAGGGGCCGGGAGCAATCAGCCCCAGCATTTT. This encodes CASSLVPGAGSNQPQHF.

The chain couples TRBV28 to TRBJ2-7; 9 bases agree with TRBD2. The CDR3 length is 16 residues. J was trimmed by 2 bases and V by 2 bases; bases with no gene match: 7. In germline, CDR1 is MDHEN, CDR2 SYDVKM. The CDR3 reads CASSLLSGSKPYEQYF. As DNA, the CDR3 is TGTGCCAGCAGTTTACTTAGCGGGAGTAAACCCTACGAGCAGTACTTC.

CDR3 coding DNA: TGCGCCAGCAACCCTTCCTTAGGACTAGCGGGCACAGATACGCAGTATTTT. Translation: CASNPSLGLAGTDTQYF. This sequence joins TRBV10-2 and TRBJ2-3, with TRBD2 matching 10 bases. The CDR3 runs to 17 residues. CDR1 and CDR2 from the germline V gene are WSHSY and SAAADI. Trimming at V came to 7 bases and at J to 1 base, leaving 11 bases not matched to a gene.

The chain is built from TRBV18 and TRBJ2-7; TRBD1 matches at 7 bases. Germline assignment: CDR1 KGHSH and CDR2 LQKENI. J lost 1 base, V lost 5 bases, and 11 bases had no gene match. The CDR3 length is 16 residues. The CDR3 DNA sequence: TGTGCCAGCTCATCGTCCCAAGGGGGCACTTCCTACGAGCAGTACTTC. Its translation is CASSSSQGGTSYEQYF.

J is TRBJ2-3 and V is TRBV28; 7 bases fit TRBD2. Unmatched junction bases numbered 10, after V lost 5 bases and J lost 2 bases. Germline values: CDR1 MDHEN, CDR2 SYDVKM. This CDR3 comprises 16 residues. The chain's CDR3 is CASSARLADNTDTQYF. The CDR3 nucleotides read TGTGCCAGCAGTGCCCGGCTAGCGGATAACACAGATACGCAGTATTTT.

The chain joins TRBV5-4 to TRBJ2-5; maybe TRBD2 (6 bases). The germline V gene has CDR1 SGHNT and CDR2 YYREEE (reference sequence). The V end lost 2 bases, the J end lost 1 base, and 9 bases lay between the germline ends. The CDR3 length is 14 residues. DNA of the CDR3: TGTGCCAGCAGCTTTCGGGGGATCCAAGAGACCCAGTACTTC. Translation gives CASSFRGIQETQYF.

The DNA for the CDR3 is TGCAGTGCTAGAAGGCCCGGGGAGCTGTTTTTT. Amino acids: CSARRPGELFF. This rearrangement joins TRBV20-1 to TRBJ2-2; no clear D. Germline loops: CDR1 DFQATT, CDR2 SNEGSKA (reference sequence). V lost 2 bases and J lost 6, with 4 bases in between. There are 11 residues in the CDR3.

The chain carries TRBV25-1 and TRBJ2-3, with 8 bases matching TRBD1. Germline V gene sequence: CDR1 MGHDK, CDR2 SYGVNS. Trimming at V came to 1 base and at J to 3 bases, leaving 6 bases not matched to a gene. This CDR3 is built from 16 residues. The DNA of the CDR3 is TGTGCCAGCAGTGAATTTACAGGGGGATGGACAGATACGCAGTATTTT. The encoded protein is CASSEFTGGWTDTQYF.